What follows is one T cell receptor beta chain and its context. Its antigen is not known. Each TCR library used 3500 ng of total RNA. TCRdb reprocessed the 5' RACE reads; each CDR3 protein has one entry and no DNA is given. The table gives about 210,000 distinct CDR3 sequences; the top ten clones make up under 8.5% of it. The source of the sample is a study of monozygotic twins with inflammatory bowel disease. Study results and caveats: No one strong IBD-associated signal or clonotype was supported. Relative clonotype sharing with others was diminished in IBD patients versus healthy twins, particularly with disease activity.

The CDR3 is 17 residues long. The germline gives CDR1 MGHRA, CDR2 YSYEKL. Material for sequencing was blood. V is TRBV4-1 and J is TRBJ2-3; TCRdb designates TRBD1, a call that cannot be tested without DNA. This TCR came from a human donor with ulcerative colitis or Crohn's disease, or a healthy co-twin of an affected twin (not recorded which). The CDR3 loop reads CASSYAPGGRVGWTQYF.